These 14 T cell receptor beta chains share one sample of origin, sequenced in a study of beta chain features in type 1 diabetes. Whole-study findings and limits: For Type 1 diabetes patients, all four CD4+ subsets carried TCRB CDR3s that were moderately but significantly shorter.

What these receptors recognize is not known. Sequencing targeted expressed TCRB transcripts, as all isolated RNA had been reverse transcribed. This table comes from immunoSEQ multiplex PCR, and its TCRdb copy is limited to in-frame clones, with some not included. Among some 360,000 clones listed, over 9% were seen once. The specimen sequenced was central memory CD4+ T cells from blood. The receptor source for this set is a man in his thirties or forties with type 1 diabetes.

This clone was seen ten or more times. The chain combines TRBV19 with TRBJ1-5; D is undetermined. Germline V CDR1 and CDR2: LNHDA, SQIVND (reference sequence). The CDR3 length is 13 residues. V gave up 5 bases and J gave up 1 base, with 6 bases separating them. The CDR3 DNA reads TGTGCCAGTAGTGAATTGAGCAATCAGCCCCAGCATTTT. It translates to CASSELSNQPQHF.

CDR3 loop: CSVRTGFTDTQYF. CDR3 bases: TGCAGCGTTCGGACAGGGTTCACAGATACGCAGTATTTT. The chain joins TRBV29-1 to TRBJ2-3; TRBD1 aligns across 8 bases. With 5 bases clipped from V and 2 bases from J, the junction kept 3 bases outside the gene matches. There are 13 residues in the CDR3. CDR1 SQVTM and CDR2 ANQGSEA come from the germline V gene.

This clone came up a few times. The V gene is TRBV29-1, the J gene TRBJ2-1; tentatively, D is TRBD1 (6 bases). The CDR3 extends over 12 amino acids. Germline assignment: CDR1 SQVTM and CDR2 ANQGSEA. Written as DNA, the CDR3 is TGCTGCGGTGAAGATCCCAACAGGGCTAAGTTCTTC. Translation: CCGEDPNRAKFF.

There are a few counts of this clone. This sequence joins TRBV5-1 and TRBJ2-3, with TRBD1 matching over 7 bases. Germline lookup yields CDR1 SGHRS and CDR2 YFSETQ. V gave up 4 bases and J gave up 4 bases; unmatched junction bases: 9. This CDR3 spans 15 amino acids. CDR3 region: CASSPTGVGADTQYF. The CDR3 DNA reads TGCGCCAGCAGCCCTACAGGGGTTGGAGCAGATACGCAGTATTTT.

The rearrangement links TRBV11-1 to TRBJ1-1, with 10 bases aligning to TRBD1. J lost 4 bases, V lost 5 bases, and 10 bases had no gene match. Germline CDR1 SGHAT, CDR2 FQDESV (reference sequence). This CDR3 is built from 16 residues. The CDR3 DNA reads TGTGCCAGCAGCGATCCGGGACAGGGGATTGGCACTGAAGCTTTCTTT. It yields the protein CASSDPGQGIGTEAFF.

This clone was recorded at least ten times. The junction does not match germline at one end; this may be a read error. CDR3 region: CASSLSSGGSRGGQPQHF. The CDR3 coding sequence is TGTGCTAGCAGCTTATCATCTGGGGGGTCTCGGGGAGGACAGCCCCAGCATTTT. V is TRBV7-7 and J is TRBJ1-5; tentatively, D is TRBD1 (5 bases). There are 18 residues in the CDR3. Germline loops: CDR1 SSHAT, CDR2 FNYEAQ (reference sequence).

This clone was picked up a small number of times. V usage is TRBV28 and J usage is TRBJ1-5; 7 nucleotides align to TRBD1. Unmatched junction bases numbered 11, after V lost 6 bases and J lost 0 bases. CDR3 size: 17 residues. Germline CDR1 reads MDHEN; CDR2 reads SYDVKM. DNA of the CDR3: TGTGCCAGCAGGCCCGGGACAGTAGTTTATAGCAATCAGCCCCAGCATTTT. It codes for CASRPGTVVYSNQPQHF.

The chain employs TRBV6-5 and TRBJ1-1; D is perhaps TRBD1 (5 bases). The germline CDR1 and CDR2 sequences are MNHEY and SVGAGI. V lost 10 bases and J 6 bases, leaving 12 bases between the germline ends. The CDR3 is 11 residues long. CDR3 in amino acids: CAIRDSAEAFF. The CDR3 DNA reads as TGTGCCATCAGGGACTCCGCTGAAGCTTTCTTT.

The sample holds a few counts of this clone. CDR3 bases: TGCGCCAGCAGCCAGCCCTGGGGGGAGCAGTTCTTC. The encoded protein is CASSQPWGEQFF. The rearrangement joins TRBV4-3 to TRBJ2-1; either TRBD1 or TRBD2 may supply D (5 bases each). In germline, CDR1 is LGHNA, CDR2 YSLEER. Trimming left V 3 bases short and J 10 bases short, with 10 bases between. This CDR3 comprises 12 residues.

V is TRBV7-2 and J is TRBJ2-7, with 9 bases that match TRBD1. Per germline, CDR1 SGHTA and CDR2 FQGNSA. This CDR3 spans 15 amino acids. Trimming removed 4 bases from V and 5 bases from J; junction bases left unmatched: 9. Written as DNA, the CDR3 is TGTGCCAGCAGCTCCACCGGGACAGGGCTCCACGAGCAGTACTTC. It is translated as CASSSTGTGLHEQYF.

The chain has TRBV20-1 and TRBJ2-5; D is undetermined. The CDR3 contains 10 residues. CDR1 and CDR2 (germline): DFQATT, SNEGSKA (reference sequence). The V end lost 6 bases, the J end lost 4 bases, and 6 bases lay between the germline ends. CDR3 sequence (DNA): TGCAGTGCCTGGGGAGAGACCCAGTACTTC. Its protein is CSAWGETQYF.

The V call is TRBV18, the J call TRBJ2-7; a weak D match, TRBD1 (7 bases). Trimming pared 6 bases from V and 3 bases from J, leaving 15 bases between. From germline, CDR1 is KGHSH and CDR2 LQKENI. The CDR3 sequence is 14 residues long. The CDR3 region is CASSRGQDYYEQYF. The DNA of the CDR3 is TGTGCCAGCTCTCGAGGACAGGACTACTACGAGCAGTACTTC.

V gene TRBV2 combines with J gene TRBJ2-3; unclear D gene. Germline values: CDR1 SNHLY, CDR2 FYNNEI. The CDR3 is 14 amino acids. Deletions cut 1 base from V and 4 bases from J, with 9 bases between. The CDR3 DNA reads as TGTGCCAGCAGTGAAGAAAGAGTACCAGATACGCAGTATTTT. As protein: CASSEERVPDTQYF.

V usage is TRBV28 and J usage is TRBJ2-7; TRBD1 aligns across 11 bases. CDR3 length equals 15 residues. The germline V gene encodes CDR1 MDHEN and CDR2 SYDVKM. V lost 5 bases, J lost 3 bases, and 6 bases stayed unmatched. Here the CDR3 DNA reads TGTGCCAGCAGTCCTCCGGGACAGGGGGGCTACGAGCAGTACTTC. Translating it yields CASSPPGQGGYEQYF. Combining the CDR3 with reference TRBV28 and TRBJ2-7 gives the whole variable domain DVKVTQSSRYLVKRTGEKVFLECVQDMDHENMFWYRQDPGLGLRLIYFSYDVKMKEKGDIPEGYSVSREKKERFSLILESASTNQTSMYLCASSPPGQGGYEQYFGPGTRLTVT.